These 12 T cell receptor beta chains share one sample of origin, sequenced in a study of blood T cells in healthy people across ages. A J-beta primer mix and a sample-barcoded 5' primer were used in a second PCR of roughly 6 to 11 cycles. MiXCR, applied by TCRdb to the 5' RACE reads, yields one record per CDR3 protein. The sample shows about 730,000 distinct CDR3 sequences, about 40% of them seen only once. The sequenced sample consisted of blood. The source of these receptors is a woman in her sixties or seventies in good health.

With regard to this clonotype: A much larger clonotype is one base distant, so this may be a read error. The J gene is TRBJ2-5, the V gene TRBV11-3, with D possibly being TRBD1 (5 bases). V was clipped by 1 base and J by 11 bases, with 14 bases between them. The CDR3 is 13 amino acids. The germline CDR1 and CDR2 sequences are SGHNT and YENEEA. In nucleotides, the CDR3 is TGTGCCAGCAGCTTAGGCCTGGACAATGAGCAGTACTTC. This sequence encodes CASSLGLDNEQYF.

This chain joins TRBV6-2 or TRBV6-3 and TRBJ1-4; D is unresolved. The V and J ends lost 2 bases and 11 bases respectively, with 21 bases between them. CDR1 and CDR2 (germline): MNHEY, SVGEGT. The CDR3 totals 16 residues. Here the CDR3 DNA reads TGTGCCAGCAGTTACCCTACAGAGCGGAGAATGAAGAAACTGTTTTTT. Amino acids: CASSYPTERRMKKLFF.

The rearrangement links TRBV7-8 to TRBJ2-5; D call uncertain. The J call is doubtful: the DNA matches TRBJ2-7 better. CDR1 is SGHVS, CDR2 FQNEAQ, per germline. The CDR3 consists of 15 residues. The CDR3 DNA sequence: TGTGCCAGCAGCTTAGGTTTAGGGCAGAAATACGAGCAGTACTTC. Its translation: CASSLGLGQKYEQYF.

This clonotype was counted ten times or more. The chain combines TRBV20-1 with TRBJ2-1; TRBD2 matches at 7 bases. Germline values: CDR1 DFQATT, CDR2 SNEGSKA (reference sequence). The V gene end was trimmed by 1 base and the J gene end by 0 bases; junction bases not matched to a gene: 3. CDR3 length: 15 amino acids. CDR3 sequence (DNA): TGCAGTGCTAGAGGGGAGGGAAGCTCCTACAATGAGCAGTTCTTC. Translated, it gives CSARGEGSSYNEQFF.

The chain combines TRBV20-1 with TRBJ1-2, with TRBD1 as a possible D gene (6 bases). CDR1 and CDR2 from the germline V gene are DFQATT and SNEGSKA (reference sequence). The CDR3 sequence is 15 residues long. Trimming stripped 0 bases from V and 4 bases from J, with 15 bases between. CDR3 in DNA: TGCAGTGCTAGAGAAGGAACGCGGGACATCTATGGCTACACCTTC. The encoded protein is CSAREGTRDIYGYTF.

This clonotype was recorded only once. The gene calls are TRBV6-6 and TRBJ1-2; 8 bases agree with TRBD1. V shed 10 bases, J shed 5 bases, and the junction held 12 bases outside the gene matches. The CDR3 has 14 residues. From germline, CDR1 is MNHNY and CDR2 SVGAGI (reference sequence). CDR3 DNA sequence: TGTGCCAACAGATCAGGGGGCGGGTGGTATGGCTACACCTTC. The encoded protein is CANRSGGGWYGYTF.

The chain recombines TRBV7-9 with TRBJ2-4, with TRBD1 matching over 8 bases. V lost 4 bases to trimming and J lost 5 bases; unmatched junction nucleotides: 4. Per the germline V gene, CDR1 is SEHNR and CDR2 is FQNEAQ (reference sequence). The CDR3 is 14 amino acids. The CDR3, as DNA: TGTGCCAGCAGCTCGCCAGGGGGCCAAAACATTCAGTACTTC. Amino acid sequence: CASSSPGGQNIQYF.

The chain carries TRBV7-9 and TRBJ2-2; D possibly corresponds to TRBD1 (6 bases). The CDR3 extends over 14 amino acids. Per the germline V gene, CDR1 is SEHNR and CDR2 is FQNEAQ (reference sequence). The germline V and J ends were trimmed by 9 bases and 0 bases, with 11 bases remaining between them. The CDR3 region has the DNA TGTGCCAGTGCTCGGGACACGAACACCGGGGAGCTGTTTTTT. Its translation is CASARDTNTGELFF.

The V call is TRBV4-2, the J call TRBJ2-6; D uncertain. The CDR3 sequence is 16 residues long. In germline, CDR1 is LGHNA, CDR2 YNFKEQ. Trimming shortened V by 0 bases and J by 1 base, and 7 bases separated the two germline ends. The CDR3 nucleotides are TGTGCCAGCAGCCAAGATAGGGAATCTGGGGCCAACGTCCTGACTTTC. This sequence encodes CASSQDRESGANVLTF.

Notes on this clonotype: One end of the junction fails to match germline, which may point to a read error. This sequence joins TRBV7-3 and TRBJ2-1; D possibly corresponds to TRBD1 (5 bases). Germline V CDR1 and CDR2: SGHTA, FQGTGA. The CDR3 contains 14 residues. The CDR3 DNA follows: TGTGCCAGCAGCCCGCGATCAAGGGGCGATGAGCGGTTCTTC. It yields the protein CASSPRSRGDERFF.

V gene TRBV7-9 combines with J gene TRBJ2-1; no firm D call. The V and J ends lost 1 base and 4 bases respectively, with 8 bases between them. CDR1 is SEHNR and CDR2 is FQNEAQ in the germline V gene (reference sequence). The CDR3 is made up of 14 amino acids. The CDR3 DNA reads as TGTGCCAGCAGCTTAGGGCAGAATTACAATGAGCAGTTCTTC. Translated, it gives CASSLGQNYNEQFF.

This clonotype was counted between two and nine times. The chain employs TRBV12-3 or TRBV12-4 and TRBJ2-3, with D maybe TRBD1 (5 bases). Trimming took off 4 bases at V and 2 bases at J, with 7 bases between the two ends. This CDR3 is 13 amino acids long. The CDR3 DNA reads TGTGCCAGCAGTTCGACAGTCACAGATACGCAGTATTTT. Its protein is CASSSTVTDTQYF.